This TCR beta chain was documented in a study of T-cell memory formation after mild COVID-19 (dated by TCRdb to about 2021). In terms of the full investigation: TCR sequence clusters from the two donors were found to be largely donor specific. In a couple of donors, T-cell clones that expanded and contracted after mild COVID-19 were tracked by sequencing TCRalpha and TCRbeta repertoires over time. Two young, previously healthy adult volunteers, one female and one male, were included in the cohort. Paper-wide results and their limitations: Only a couple of mild cases were covered by the study, and larger cohorts that include severe cases with pre-infection samples were considered necessary. Some responding clones were detected in pre-infection memory, which suggested that pre-existing cross-reactive memory T cells had joined the SARS-CoV-2 response. SARS-CoV-2 specificity of the second-wave clones peaking on day 37 was not confirmed. Clones contracting from day 15 to 85 had balanced CD4/CD8 phenotypes, while a second wave expanding from day 15 to 37 was biased towards CD4+. Contracting CD4+ clones were located mainly in the CM and EM memory subsets, whereas CD8+ clones were found to be enriched in EMRA.

PBMCs were isolated by Ficoll-Paque density gradient centrifugation. The germline V gene gives CDR1 as MRHNA and CDR2 as SNTAGT. The CDR3 runs 13 amino acids, cysteine and phenylalanine included. Only CDR3 DNA remains: 39 bases, in frame from the first base. The V end loses 3 bases and the J end loses 7 bases, and a stretch of 10 bases separates them. Concerning this clonotype itself: Its binding antigen is unknown. No quality values exist for individual bases; no much larger clone is one base distant.

The instrument given in TCRdb is Illumina NovaSeq 6000. TCRalpha and TCRbeta cDNA libraries were built by 5'RACE with constant-segment primers, adding sample barcodes and unique molecular identifiers. Trizol reagent was used to extract RNA from every sample. Library amplification was performed in two PCR steps, and a second sample barcode and Illumina TruSeq adapters were introduced in the second step. Sequencing of libraries was performed on an Illumina NovaSeq with 2 x 150 bp paired-end reads. Under the source paper's analysis protocol: The reads were demultiplexed and collapsed into UMI-guided consensus sequences using migec v1.2.7. With mixcr v2.1.11, UMI consensuses were aligned to TRA and TRB V and J templates and assembled into clonotypes. A clonotype was counted as expanded or contracted only if both edgeR and NoisET called the change significant, with noise models trained on biological replicates. For edgeR calls, the cutoffs were a false discovery rate-adjusted p below 0.01 and a log2 fold-change threshold of 1. As an exploratory analysis of dynamics, max-normalized trajectories of the 1000 most abundant clonotypes were examined by PCA with hierarchical clustering. Each responding clone was given a CD4 or CD8 phenotype based on the CD4+ and CD8+ repertoires, which had been sequenced separately. The public sequencing data were trimmed at Q25 with fastp and processed into clonotypes with MiXCR by TCRdb, which kept only in-frame beta chains. Rows with one shared CDR3 protein collapse into an entry with the most common genes and DNA. Clone size and V and J calls follow TCRdb, not the original study. Here the sample has tens of thousands of distinct CDR3 sequences; over 15% occur a single time. Of the sample, roughly a third is held by the ten largest clones.

Sequencing input: PBMCs or a T cell subset sorted from them (not recorded which). This receptor was identified in an adult woman who had mild COVID-19 (a few samples of this study predate the infection). The sample titles of this study are shuffled in the database, so cell type and time point are left out; the donor was told from shared clones. Recombination linked TRBV6-4 to TRBJ2-1, with TRBD1 as a weak D call on 5 bases. The base sequence is TGTGCCAGCAGTGAGGACAACGTAAATGAGCAGTTCTTC. The encoded protein is CASSEDNVNEQFF.